Many counts were recorded for the clone carrying this T cell receptor beta chain. The source material, about 17-31 mg of unsorted bulk tissue, was used to co-extract RNA and DNA. This specimen belongs to a study of tumor-infiltrating lymphocytes in primary liver carcinoma. Overall study: Maximum tumor diameters ranged from about 4.2 to 11 cm, stage T1-T3 N0M0.

TCR beta cDNA came from 400 to 500 ng total RNA, primed with a constant-region primer. Amplification in three nested multiplex PCR rounds with slightly modified ARM-PCR gave rise to TCR beta libraries. TRBV1-TRBV30 forward and Cbeta reverse primers drove the first two roughly 10-cycle rounds. Using its own MiXCR run on the multiplex PCR reads, TCRdb lists one record per CDR3 protein. Of approximately 73,000 distinct CDR3 sequences detected, about two thirds appear once; the ten largest clones hold about 13%. CDR3 length: 14 residues. The V and J genes are TRBV21-1 and TRBJ1-5. TRBV21-1 is labeled a pseudogene. The clonotype comes from a woman aged 60 to 75 with primary liver carcinoma and hepatitis B virus infection. What was sequenced was liver tumor tissue from sampling region 4. Sample subset: tumor region T4, right-lateral pole. CDR3 nucleotide sequence: TGTGCCAGCATCGATGGGTTAAGGAGTCAGCCCCAGCATTTT. This codes for CASIDGLRSQPQHF.